This T cell receptor beta chain came from a study of T cell changes during pregnancy in multiple sclerosis. Sequencing used immunoSEQ multiplex PCR; TCRdb keeps in-frame clones, though not all of them. The sample lists fewer than 80,000 clones, roughly 94% occurring once. Source: CD4+ T cells from peripheral blood mononuclear cells, taken after pregnancy. This TCR was recovered from a female donor with multiple sclerosis, enrolled in a pregnancy study.

CDR3 DNA sequence: TGTGCCAGCAGTTATCTTAGCGGTTGGCAGAACACTGAAGCTTTCTTT. Translating it yields CASSYLSGWQNTEAFF. The rearrangement uses TRBV27 and TRBJ1-1; no reliable D call. The germline V and J ends were trimmed by 4 bases and 1 base, with 16 bases remaining between them. CDR3 size: 16 residues. Per germline, CDR1 MNHEY and CDR2 SMNVEV (reference sequence).